Below, 8 T cell receptor beta chains from the same sample are listed, as sequenced in a study of type 1 regulatory T cells. The study's findings and limits: Compared with non-type 1 regulatory T cells, type 1 regulatory T cells showed a more restricted TCR repertoire.

TCRdb reprocessed the reads via MiXCR and lists one record per CDR3 protein. This sample has around 64,000 distinct CDR3 sequences, with around 21% found just once. These receptors have no identified antigens. Source material: cultured type 1 regulatory T (Tr1) cells, either the whole culture or a sorted fraction (not recorded which). Receptors originate from a human donor in good health.

The rearrangement uses TRBV9 and TRBJ2-3, with TRBD1 matching over 7 bases. Germline V CDR1 and CDR2: SGDLS, YYNGEE. Losses at the gene ends were 0 bases for V and 8 bases for J; bases not matched to a gene: 15. This CDR3 comprises 17 residues. CDR3 bases: TGTGCCAGCAGCGTAGGGGCCGAGGGGGCTCGCTTCGGTACGCAGTATTTT. It is translated as CASSVGAEGARFGTQYF. The full variable domain, rest sourced from reference TRBV9 and TRBJ2-3, is DSGVTQTPKHLITATGQRVTLRCSPRSGDLSVYWYQQSLDQGLQFLIQYYNGEERAKGNILERFSAQQFPDLHSELNLSSLELGDSALYFCASSVGAEGARFGTQYFGPGTRLTVL.

This chain joins TRBV2 and TRBJ1-4, with D hard to call. The V gene lost 6 bases and the J gene lost 8 bases, with 4 bases spanning the gap. CDR3 size: 10 residues. Germline assignment: CDR1 SNHLY and CDR2 FYNNEI. CDR3 sequence: CASRVEKLFF. The CDR3, as DNA: TGTGCCAGCAGGGTAGAAAAACTGTTTTTT.

This CDR3 reads CASRYDSNQPQHF. CDR3 nucleotides: TGTGCCAGCAGGTACGATAGCAATCAGCCCCAGCATTTT. The gene calls are TRBV6-6 and TRBJ1-5, with no clear D. The CDR3 is made up of 13 amino acids. With 6 bases removed from V and 0 bases from J, the gap between germline ends came to 6 bases. Germline loops: CDR1 MNHNY, CDR2 SVGAGI (reference sequence).

This clonotype was seen a few times. This chain links TRBV5-1 with TRBJ2-4; perhaps TRBD1 as D (5 bases). CDR3 size: 14 residues. CDR1 SGHRS and CDR2 YFSETQ come from the germline V gene. The germline V and J ends were trimmed by 0 bases and 7 bases, with 11 bases remaining between them. CDR3 in amino acids: CASSLEQSGNIQYF. CDR3 DNA: TGCGCCAGCAGCTTGGAACAGTCAGGGAACATTCAGTACTTC.

CDR3 in DNA: TGTGCCAGCAGCTTATGGAGGGCGAACACTGAAGCTTTCTTT. Its translation is CASSLWRANTEAFF. The rearrangement joins TRBV7-2 to TRBJ1-1; D not certain. V was shortened by 2 bases and J by 1 base, with 8 bases between the two germline ends. From germline, CDR1 is SGHTA and CDR2 FQGNSA. CDR3 length equals 14 residues.

This clonotype was found a few times. The chain couples TRBV3-1 to TRBJ2-5; D not resolved. CDR1 and CDR2 (germline): LGHDT, YNNKEL (reference sequence). The CDR3 totals 13 residues. V lost 4 bases to trimming and J lost 0 bases, with 6 bases between them. CDR3 amino acids: CASSLGYQETQYF. CDR3 DNA: TGTGCCAGCAGCCTAGGGTACCAAGAGACCCAGTACTTC.

This chain connects TRBV7-2 to TRBJ2-7, with D perhaps matching TRBD2 (6 bases). V lost 5 bases, J lost 4 bases, and 15 bases lay in between. Germline values: CDR1 SGHTA, CDR2 FQGNSA. The CDR3 extends over 14 amino acids. CDR3 coding DNA: TGTGCCAGCAGCCAGACTAGAAGAACTTACGAGCAGTACTTC. Translated, it gives CASSQTRRTYEQYF.

The V call is TRBV12-3 or TRBV12-4, the J call TRBJ2-1; tentative D call: TRBD2 (6 bases). V gave up 3 bases and J gave up 5 bases, with 17 bases separating them. This CDR3 is 16 amino acids long. CDR3 in amino acids: CASSFYGRGRHNEQFF. The CDR3 coding sequence is TGTGCCAGCAGTTTTTACGGGAGAGGACGACACAATGAGCAGTTCTTC.